The TCR beta chain under discussion was sequenced for a study of T cell repertoires in cytomegalovirus infection. Study-level background: CMV epitopes, recently identified HLA-C-restricted and well-studied HLA-B-restricted, were used. Based on public TCR beta signatures, there were indications of CMV infection and of a matching HLA type. Study-wide results and limits: Carriers of CMV plus the relevant HLA were identified by cumulative public TCR beta family frequency.

TCRdb re-called the reads with MiXCR, one entry per CDR3 protein. The sample contains approximately 910,000 distinct CDR3 sequences, 31% of which appear only once. Turning to this clonotype: The antigen is not known.

Trimming shortened V by 6 bases and J by 1 base, and 10 bases separated the two germline ends. There are 14 residues in the CDR3. The origin of this receptor is a human donor in good health (CMV status not recorded). Some clones in this sample may be carry-over from other donors' samples. V gene TRBV12-3 or TRBV12-4 combines with J gene TRBJ1-5; D remains unclear. The source material was cultured CD8+ T cells from PBMCs, sampled from culture after CMV antigen stimulation. The CDR3 region is CASSPDMSNQPQHF. For the CDR3, the DNA is TGTGCCAGCAGCCCCGACATGAGCAATCAGCCCCAGCATTTT.